Each of the 5 T cell receptor beta chains below was sequenced from the same sample in a study of cytomegalovirus exposure and HLA in healthy donors. PCR used 60 Vbeta primers and 13 Jbeta primers. Sequencing was performed with immunoSEQ multiplex PCR; in TCRdb, only in-frame clones are kept and a portion is missing. The sample gives some 180,000 clones, 65% to 90% of which show up once; about 2.3% is in the top ten. Specimen: PBMCs. The source of these receptors is a woman aged 45-59 years in good health and CMV-seronegative.

The chain links TRBV5-1 to TRBJ2-1, with D perhaps TRBD2 (6 bases). Germline V gene data show CDR1 as SGHRS and CDR2 as YFSETQ. There are 14 residues in the CDR3. Trimming stripped 4 bases from V and 5 bases from J, with 13 bases between. CDR3 DNA: TGCGCCAGCAGCCCCCGGGACTTGGACAATGAGCAGTTCTTC. This gives the protein CASSPRDLDNEQFF. The whole variable domain, filled in from reference TRBV5-1 and TRBJ2-1, reads KAGVTQTPRYLIKTRGQQVTLSCSPISGHRSVSWYQQTPGQGLQFLFEYFSETQRNKGNFPGRFSGRQFSNSRSEMNVSTLELGDSALYLCASSPRDLDNEQFFGPGTRLTVL.

This clone was seen a few times. The rearrangement uses TRBV6-1 and TRBJ1-2; D is possibly TRBD1 (5 bases). Germline V lookup: CDR1 MNHNS, CDR2 SASEGT. The V end was cut by 9 bases, the J end by 13 bases, with 21 bases between. The CDR3 is made up of 12 amino acids. The CDR3 region is CASRQGSLVPTF. In DNA, the CDR3 is TGTGCCAGTCGCCAGGGAAGCCTCGTACCCACCTTC.

This CDR3 is CASSPTRGKSKNIQYF. The CDR3 DNA reads TGCGCCAGCAGCCCTACCAGGGGGAAGTCCAAAAACATTCAGTACTTC. The chain recombines TRBV5-1 with TRBJ2-4; 7 positions match TRBD1. CDR3 length: 16 amino acids. V was clipped by 4 bases and J by 2 bases; unmatched bases: 9. The germline V gene encodes CDR1 SGHRS and CDR2 YFSETQ.

This clone was observed a single time. The chain uses TRBV23-1 and TRBJ2-7; 12 bases agree with TRBD2. TRBV23-1 counts as an open reading frame of uncertain function. V lost 0 bases and J lost 3; bases outside the gene matches: 15. The CDR3 consists of 20 residues. CDR3 nucleotides: TGCGCCAGCAGTCAATCGCTTCGCAGGGGTTCGACTAGCGGGAGCTACGAGCAGTACTTC. It encodes CASSQSLRRGSTSGSYEQYF.

The rearrangement links TRBV21-1 to TRBJ1-4; TRBD1, the table's D call, was not compared with the DNA. TRBV21-1 is annotated as a pseudogene. The length of the CDR3 is 13 residues. For the CDR3, the DNA is TGTGCCAGCGGGATCGACAGGGATGAAAAACTGTTTTTT. It translates to CASGIDRDEKLFF.